A selection of T cell receptor beta chains follows, all from one sample in a study of T-cell memory formation after mild COVID-19. TCRdb passed the 5' RACE reads through MiXCR, listing each CDR3 protein once. The table includes 75,000 to 90,000 distinct CDR3 sequences, approximately 14% detected once. The sample taken for sequencing was PBMCs or a T cell subset sorted from them (not recorded which). These receptors all come from an adult woman who had mild COVID-19 (a few samples of this study predate the infection). Cell type and time point are not known. Each CDR3 is given with its conserved first and last residue. The D gene is left open where the match is weak. The size of a clone is reported for some rows only, either as once, few or many, or as a class for expanded clones.

size: -
J: TRBJ2-7
length: 16
V: TRBV5-1
D: TRBD1
CDR3: CASSREPGQGAGEQYF
DNA: TGCGCCAGCAGCAGGGAACCGGGACAGGGGGCAGGCGAGCAGTACTTC

size: -
J: TRBJ1-1
length: 15
V: TRBV6-5
D: -
CDR3: CASSYGGFGRTEAFF
DNA: TGTGCCAGCAGCTACGGAGGGTTCGGACGCACTGAAGCTTTCTTT

size: few
J: TRBJ2-7
length: 12
V: TRBV10-3
D: -
CDR3: CAISATRSEQYF
DNA: TGTGCCATCTCCGCGACTAGAAGCGAGCAGTACTTC

size: -
J: TRBJ2-2
length: 16
V: TRBV27
D: TRBD1
CDR3: CASSRSTGMNTGELFF
DNA: TGTGCCAGCAGCCGATCGACAGGGATGAACACCGGGGAGCTGTTTTTT

size: -
J: TRBJ1-5
length: 15
V: TRBV12-3/TRBV12-4
D: -
CDR3: CASSPPGMGDQPQHF
DNA: TGTGCCAGCAGCCCTCCAGGGATGGGAGATCAGCCCCAGCATTTT

size: -
J: TRBJ1-2
length: 13
V: TRBV12-3/TRBV12-4
D: -
CDR3: CASTRGAGYGYTF
DNA: TGTGCCAGCACCAGGGGCGCCGGCTATGGCTACACCTTC

size: -
J: TRBJ2-7
length: 13
V: TRBV24-1
D: TRBD1
CDR3: CATGDRGTYEQYF
DNA: TGTGCCACAGGGGACAGGGGGACCTACGAGCAGTACTTC

size: few
J: TRBJ1-5
length: 13
V: TRBV6-6
D: -
CDR3: CASSDRRREPQHF
DNA: TGTGCCAGCAGCGACAGGCGGCGAGAGCCCCAGCATTTT

size: few
J: TRBJ2-5
length: 11
V: TRBV6-5
D: TRBD2
CDR3: CASKGGRSQYF
DNA: TGTGCCAGCAAAGGCGGGAGGTCCCAGTACTTC

size: -
J: TRBJ1-2
length: 12
V: TRBV7-2
D: -
CDR3: CASSLDYYGYTF
DNA: TGTGCCAGCAGCTTAGACTACTATGGCTACACCTTC

size: -
J: TRBJ2-1
length: 13
V: TRBV24-1
D: -
CDR3: CATAQGTYNEQFF
DNA: TGTGCCACCGCACAGGGAACCTACAATGAGCAGTTCTTC

size: -
J: TRBJ1-2
length: 13
V: TRBV15
D: -
CDR3: CATRGILNYGYTF
DNA: TGTGCCACCCGGGGAATTCTAAACTATGGCTACACCTTC

size: -
J: TRBJ1-1
length: 15
V: TRBV12-3/TRBV12-4
D: -
CDR3: CASSIIWGSNTEAFF
DNA: TGTGCCAGCAGTATTATCTGGGGATCGAACACTGAAGCTTTCTTT

size: few
J: TRBJ1-4
length: 18
V: TRBV4-1
D: -
CDR3: CASSLRLQGFGSNEKLFF
DNA: TGCGCCAGCAGCCTCCGATTACAGGGCTTTGGGTCTAATGAAAAACTGTTTTTT

size: few
J: TRBJ2-1
length: 14
V: TRBV12-3/TRBV12-4
D: TRBD2
CDR3: CASKTAGGPDEQFF
DNA: TGTGCCAGCAAAACAGCGGGAGGGCCTGATGAGCAGTTCTTC

size: few
J: TRBJ1-1
length: 15
V: TRBV27
D: TRBD1
CDR3: CASSLSQGAGTEAFF
DNA: TGTGCCAGCAGTTTATCGCAGGGGGCAGGCACTGAAGCTTTCTTT

size: few
J: TRBJ2-2
length: 16
V: TRBV9
D: TRBD1
CDR3: CASRIRDRDRVRELFF
DNA: TGTGCCAGCAGGATAAGGGACAGGGATCGGGTCCGGGAGCTGTTTTTT

size: -
J: TRBJ2-7
length: 15
V: TRBV6-2/TRBV6-3
D: TRBD1
CDR3: CASSSSGQGAYEQYF
DNA: TGTGCCAGCAGTTCCTCAGGACAGGGGGCTTACGAGCAGTACTTC

size: few
J: TRBJ2-7
length: 18
V: TRBV15
D: TRBD2
CDR3: CATSSVVLAGGNRYEQYF
DNA: TGTGCCACCAGCAGTGTAGTACTAGCGGGTGGGAACCGCTACGAGCAGTACTTC

size: few
J: TRBJ2-5
length: 15
V: TRBV7-9
D: -
CDR3: CASSLDVTGEETQYF
DNA: TGTGCCAGCAGCTTAGACGTCACGGGGGAGGAGACCCAGTACTTC

size: -
J: TRBJ2-7
length: 15
V: TRBV19
D: -
CDR3: CASSIRQGLGDEQYF
DNA: TGTGCCAGTAGTATCCGGCAGGGGCTCGGGGACGAGCAGTACTTC

size: many
J: TRBJ2-3
length: 14
V: TRBV7-9
D: -
CDR3: CASSRTLGTDTQYF
DNA: TGTGCCAGCAGCCGGACACTGGGTACAGATACGCAGTATTTT

size: few
J: TRBJ2-2
length: 17
V: TRBV10-3
D: TRBD1
CDR3: CAISDAVGTGNTGELFF
DNA: TGTGCCATCAGTGATGCCGTGGGGACAGGGAACACCGGGGAGCTGTTTTTT

size: -
J: TRBJ2-1
length: 15
V: TRBV20-1
D: -
CDR3: CSARDQGISYNEQFF
DNA: TGCAGTGCTAGAGATCAGGGGATTTCCTACAATGAGCAGTTCTTC

size: -
J: TRBJ2-2
length: 17
V: TRBV7-2
D: -
CDR3: CASSPPRQAQHRGAVFF
DNA: -

size: -
J: TRBJ2-7
length: 15
V: TRBV4-1
D: TRBD1
CDR3: CASSQYGQGDGEQYF
DNA: TGCGCCAGCAGCCAATATGGACAGGGGGACGGCGAGCAGTACTTC

size: few
J: TRBJ1-1
length: 15
V: TRBV14
D: -
CDR3: CASSQGRVSGTEAFF
DNA: TGTGCCAGCAGCCAGGGCAGGGTGAGTGGCACTGAAGCTTTCTTT

size: few
J: TRBJ1-1
length: 15
V: TRBV27
D: -
CDR3: CASSPIGQRNTEAFF
DNA: TGTGCCAGCAGTCCGATCGGACAGAGGAACACTGAAGCTTTCTTT

size: few
J: TRBJ1-5
length: 13
V: TRBV12-3/TRBV12-4
D: -
CDR3: CASSFGGIQPQHF
DNA: TGTGCCAGCAGTTTCGGGGGGATTCAGCCCCAGCATTTT

size: few
J: TRBJ1-2
length: 17
V: TRBV20-1
D: -
CDR3: CSARDFGAQPEVYGYTF
DNA: TGCAGTGCTAGAGATTTTGGGGCGCAACCTGAGGTCTATGGCTACACCTTC

size: few
J: TRBJ2-1
length: 15
V: TRBV10-3
D: TRBD2
CDR3: CAISPGTSAYNEQFF
DNA: TGTGCCATCAGTCCTGGGACTAGCGCCTACAATGAGCAGTTCTTC

size: many
J: TRBJ2-2
length: 16
V: TRBV7-3
D: TRBD2
CDR3: CASSSSGLAKSGELFF
DNA: TGTGCCAGCAGCTCTAGCGGACTAGCCAAGAGCGGGGAGCTGTTTTTT

size: few
J: TRBJ2-2
length: 13
V: TRBV29-1
D: -
CDR3: CSVERGSPGELFF
DNA: TGCAGCGTTGAAAGGGGATCGCCCGGGGAGCTGTTTTTT

size: -
J: TRBJ2-2
length: 16
V: TRBV6-2/TRBV6-3
D: TRBD2
CDR3: CASRGLGTAGTGELFF
DNA: TGTGCCAGCAGGGGACTAGGGACGGCGGGAACCGGGGAGCTGTTTTTT

size: -
J: TRBJ2-5
length: 16
V: TRBV14
D: -
CDR3: CASSQDPRLEVETQYF
DNA: TGTGCCAGCAGCCAAGACCCGCGACTTGAGGTGGAGACCCAGTACTTC

size: -
J: TRBJ2-7
length: 15
V: TRBV2
D: TRBD1
CDR3: CASSDPGDRAYEQYF
DNA: TGTGCCAGCAGTGATCCCGGGGACAGGGCCTACGAGCAGTACTTC

size: -
J: TRBJ1-2
length: 18
V: TRBV25-1
D: -
CDR3: CASSEFSSGDSYNYGYTF
DNA: TGTGCCAGCAGTGAATTTTCCTCCGGGGACTCTTATAACTATGGCTACACCTTC

size: -
J: TRBJ1-2
length: 13
V: TRBV4-1
D: -
CDR3: CASSHPNTGGYTF
DNA: TGCGCCAGCAGCCACCCTAACACTGGTGGCTACACCTTC

size: few
J: TRBJ2-3
length: 15
V: TRBV12-3/TRBV12-4
D: -
CDR3: CASTFLAWGTDTQYF
DNA: TGTGCCAGCACCTTCCTAGCGTGGGGCACAGATACGCAGTATTTT

size: -
J: TRBJ1-2
length: 13
V: TRBV6-5
D: -
CDR3: CASRPGHPYGYTF
DNA: TGTGCCAGCAGGCCCGGGCATCCCTATGGCTACACCTTC